Detailed here is one T cell receptor (beta chain). Its antigen is not known. From RNA transcripts, TCR beta CDR3 regions were amplified. When the TCR CDR3 underwent first-round RT-PCR, the HTBI primer set was used. TCRdb independently ran MiXCR on the multiplex PCR reads; one entry per CDR3 protein. The sample contains 250,000 to 350,000 distinct CDR3 sequences, roughly 15% of which appear only once. This record belongs to a study of T cells in Graves' hyperthyroidism and ophthalmopathy. There are 12 residues in the CDR3. CDR1 is DFQATT and CDR2 is SNEGSKA in the germline V gene (reference sequence). The study defined stable Graves' hyperthyroidism as no ophthalmopathy progression within 18 months. Those patients with uncontrolled infection, other autoimmune disease, pregnancy or lactation were excluded. Study-wide results and caveats: Patients with ophthalmopathy were separated from those with stable hyperthyroidism by a 13 V-J model. Most thyroid clonotypes expanded above 0.001 were also detected in blood.

The sample consisted of blood. The rearrangement joins TRBV20-1 to TRBJ2-7, with 9 bases fitting TRBD1. This TCR came from a man younger than 45 with Graves' hyperthyroidism. The CDR3 sequence: CNTGTGTYEQYF. DNA for the CDR3: TGCAATACGGGGACAGGGACCTACGAGCAGTACTTC.